Described below is a single T cell receptor beta chain sequence and its context. The target antigen is unknown. Germline trimming cut 4 bases from V and 10 bases from J; bases unmatched to any gene: 7. The germline V gene has CDR1 SGDLS and CDR2 YYNGEE. The CDR3 sequence is 14 residues long. These data are taken from a study of PD-1 blockade in mismatch repair-deficient tumors. In the study overall: All were previously treated, progressing patients with some twelve mismatch repair-deficient cancer types. Study-level findings and limits: Rapid post-treatment expansion, then contraction, generally preceding radiologic response, marked tumor-resident clones.

The data were produced by immunoSEQ multiplex PCR, yet TCRdb's version contains in-frame clones alone and is incomplete. The sample records roughly 9,000 clones, 75% to 90% being singletons. The gene calls are TRBV9 and TRBJ2-1; 11 bases fit TRBD2. The receptor comes from an adult with mismatch repair-deficient cancer. Sequencing used PBMCs, obtained almost 47 weeks after starting pembrolizumab. The CDR3 here is CASSYLAGGREQFF. CDR3 DNA: TGTGCCAGCAGCTACCTAGCGGGAGGAAGGGAGCAGTTCTTC.